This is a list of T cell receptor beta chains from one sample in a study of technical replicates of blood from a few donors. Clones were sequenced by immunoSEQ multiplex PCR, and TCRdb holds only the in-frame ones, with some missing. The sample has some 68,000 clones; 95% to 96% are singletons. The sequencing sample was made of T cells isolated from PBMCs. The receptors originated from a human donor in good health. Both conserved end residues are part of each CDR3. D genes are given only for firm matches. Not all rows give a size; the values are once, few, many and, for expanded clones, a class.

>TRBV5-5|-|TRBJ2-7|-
CASSLVQDTYEQYF
TGTGCCAGCAGCTTGGTTCAGGACACCTACGAGCAGTACTTC
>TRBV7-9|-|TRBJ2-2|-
CASRQITIRDANTGELFF
TGTGCCAGCAGACAAATAACTATCAGAGACGCGAACACCGGGGAGCTGTTTTTT
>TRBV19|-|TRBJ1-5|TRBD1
CASKGQGDQPQHF
TGTGCCAGTAAAGGACAGGGGGATCAGCCCCAGCATTTT
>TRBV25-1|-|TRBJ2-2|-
CASSERGGQLNTGELFF
TGTGCCAGCAGTGAGAGGGGTGGACAGCTTAACACCGGGGAGCTGTTTTTT
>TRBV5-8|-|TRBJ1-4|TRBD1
CASSNRGTNEKLFF
TGTGCCAGCAGCAACAGGGGCACGAATGAAAAACTGTTTTTT
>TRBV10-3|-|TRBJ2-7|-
CAISDPTLSYEQYF
TGTGCCATCAGTGACCCGACTCTCTCCTACGAGCAGTACTTC
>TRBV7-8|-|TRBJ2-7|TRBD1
CASSLGGTGGYEQYF
TGTGCCAGCAGCTTAGGAGGGACAGGGGGATACGAGCAGTACTTC
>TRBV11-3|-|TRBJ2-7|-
CASSPDSSYEQYF
TGTGCCAGCAGCCCGGACAGCTCCTACGAGCAGTACTTC
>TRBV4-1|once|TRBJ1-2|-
CASSQGKTLTRSHSGYTF
TGCGCCAGCAGCCAAGGAAAAACTTTGACCAGGTCTCATTCAGGCTACACCTTC
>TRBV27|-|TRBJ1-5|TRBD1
CASSPVDYRGITDQPQHF
TGTGCCAGCAGTCCCGTCGATTACAGGGGGATTACCGACCAGCCCCAGCATTTT
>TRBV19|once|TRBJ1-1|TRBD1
CASSLRRQGFGNTEAFF
TGTGCCAGTAGTCTGCGGAGACAGGGGTTCGGGAACACTGAAGCTTTCTTT
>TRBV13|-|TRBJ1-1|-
CASSLTGLRVPEAFF
TGTGCCAGCAGCCTCACAGGGCTCCGCGTCCCTGAAGCTTTCTTT
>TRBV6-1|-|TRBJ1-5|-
CASSELTNAYNQPQHF
TGTGCCAGCAGTGAATTGACAAACGCCTACAATCAGCCCCAGCATTTT
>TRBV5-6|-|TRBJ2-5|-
CASSLPKNSVEETQYF
TGTGCCAGCAGCTTGCCCAAAAATTCGGTCGAAGAGACCCAGTACTTC
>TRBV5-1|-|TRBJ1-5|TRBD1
CASSPGQGAQPQHF
TGCGCCAGCAGCCCGGGACAGGGGGCCCAGCCCCAGCATTTT
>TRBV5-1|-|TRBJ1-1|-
CASSFQGNTEAFF
TGCGCCAGCAGCTTTCAGGGGAACACTGAAGCTTTCTTT
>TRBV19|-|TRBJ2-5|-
CASSIGGPRGETQYF
TGTGCCAGTAGTATCGGAGGGCCGAGGGGAGAGACCCAGTACTTC
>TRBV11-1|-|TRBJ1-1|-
CASSLVSMNTEAFF
TGTGCCAGCAGCTTAGTGAGCATGAACACTGAAGCTTTCTTT
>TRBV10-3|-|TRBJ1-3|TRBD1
CAISASTGGSSGNTIYF
TGTGCCATCAGTGCTTCGACAGGGGGCAGCTCTGGAAACACCATATATTTT
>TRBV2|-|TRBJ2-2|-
CASSSGANTGELFF
TGTGCCAGCAGTTCTGGGGCAAACACCGGGGAGCTGTTTTTT
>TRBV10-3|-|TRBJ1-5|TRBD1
CAISETGTENQPQHF
TGTGCCATCAGTGAGACTGGGACAGAAAATCAGCCCCAGCATTTT
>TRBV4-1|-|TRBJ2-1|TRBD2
CASSQLAGVRNEQFF
TGCGCCAGCAGCCAATTAGCGGGAGTTCGTAATGAGCAGTTCTTC
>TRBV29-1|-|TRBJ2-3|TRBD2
CSVSPRLAGVDTQYF
TGCAGCGTGTCCCCGAGACTAGCGGGAGTAGATACGCAGTATTTT
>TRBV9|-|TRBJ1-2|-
CASSVVPGNYGYTF
TGTGCCAGCAGCGTAGTGCCGGGAAACTATGGCTACACCTTC
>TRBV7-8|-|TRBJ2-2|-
CASSLYGGPGNTGELFF
TGTGCCAGCAGCTTATATGGAGGGCCAGGGAACACCGGGGAGCTGTTTTTT